Sequencing of this TCR beta chain was carried out in a study of blood T cell repertoires in COVID-19. Overall study: There were acute and convalescent COVID-19 samples, and they came from the United States, Italy and Spain. The analysed material was cDNA or gDNA that came from T cells, B-cell-depleted T cells, or PBMCs.

Original processing methods: Amplified reference gene primers provided the basis for estimating nucleated cell counts. This table comes from immunoSEQ multiplex PCR, and its TCRdb copy is limited to in-frame clones, with some not included. The V and J calls and clone size are taken from that table; D and trimming were inferred from the DNA. The sample lists roughly 190,000 clones, more than 75% seen once, with approximately 3.3% in the top ten. Germline V gene sequence: CDR1 SGHTA, CDR2 FQGNSA. This CDR3 comprises 13 residues. V gave up 0 bases and J gave up 13 bases, with 13 bases separating them. The TCR originated in a man younger than 30 with active or convalescent COVID-19. V gene TRBV7-2 combines with J gene TRBJ2-1; perhaps TRBD1 as D (6 bases). The sample taken for sequencing was peripheral blood. The CDR3 loop reads CASSLAQDRHQFF. The CDR3 region has the DNA TGTGCCAGCAGCTTAGCGCAGGACAGACACCAGTTCTTC.